These 20 T cell receptor beta chains came from one sample sequenced in a study of cytomegalovirus exposure and HLA in healthy donors. The study ran its PCR with 60 Vbeta and 13 Jbeta primers. Profiling relied on immunoSEQ multiplex PCR, and the TCRdb table lists in-frame clones only, not all of them. The sample has over 150,000 clones, roughly 80% seen once. Sequenced input: PBMCs. All receptors derive from a woman in her fifties or sixties in good health and CMV-seronegative.

CDR3 residues: CAISTGDSGNTIYF. The CDR3 region has the DNA TGTGCCATCAGCACAGGGGACTCTGGAAACACCATATATTTT. The V gene is TRBV10-3, the J gene TRBJ1-3, with 7 positions matching TRBD1. Germline V gene data show CDR1 as ENHRY and CDR2 as SYGVKD. After removal of 6 bases from V and 0 bases from J, the junction contained 2 bases not matched to a gene. The CDR3 is 14 amino acids.

The J gene is TRBJ1-5, the V gene TRBV6-1, with 8 bases aligning to TRBD1. The CDR3 length is 12 residues. V was clipped by 7 bases and J by 4 bases; unmatched bases: 0. Germline assignment: CDR1 MNHNS and CDR2 SASEGT. The CDR3 DNA reads as TGTGCCAGCAACAGGGGGAATCAGCCCCAGCATTTT. Its translation is CASNRGNQPQHF.

This clone was detected only a few times. The V and J genes are TRBV19 and TRBJ1-5, with D possibly matching TRBD1 (5 bases). The CDR3 is 13 residues long. Trimming took 5 bases from V and 7 from J, leaving 12 bases between them. Germline-derived CDR1 and CDR2 are LNHDA and SQIVND (reference sequence). CDR3 amino acids: CASSGGKKQPQHF. The CDR3 DNA is TGTGCCAGTAGTGGGGGGAAGAAGCAGCCCCAGCATTTT.

The chain joins TRBV6-1 to TRBJ1-1, with TRBD1 matching 10 bases. This CDR3 is 19 amino acids long. V shed 2 bases, J shed 0 bases, and the junction held 12 bases outside the gene matches. The germline V gene encodes CDR1 MNHNS and CDR2 SASEGT. Here the CDR3 DNA reads TGTGCCAGCAGTGAAAGTTGGAGACAGGGGGCCATACTGAACACTGAAGCTTTCTTT. It encodes CASSESWRQGAILNTEAFF.

V gene TRBV7-2 combines with J gene TRBJ2-3; 8 positions agree with TRBD2. Germline loops: CDR1 SGHTA, CDR2 FQGNSA. The junction had 7 bases not matched to a gene; V was cut back by 2 bases and J by 0 bases. The CDR3 sequence is 17 residues long. CDR3 nucleotide sequence: TGTGCCAGCAGCTTATCGCTAGCGGGCACTAGCACAGATACGCAGTATTTT. It codes for CASSLSLAGTSTDTQYF.

The gene calls are TRBV4-2 and TRBJ2-7; the match to TRBD2 covers 8 bases. This CDR3 contains 14 residues. The germline CDR1 and CDR2 sequences are LGHNA and YNFKEQ. V dropped 2 bases and J dropped 3; count of bases not matched to a gene: 3. In DNA form, the CDR3 reads TGTGCCAGCAGCCAAAGAGCGGGGGACTACGAGCAGTACTTC. It translates to CASSQRAGDYEQYF.

A single count supports this clone. The chain joins TRBV10-2 to TRBJ2-2; TRBD1 matches at 9 bases. CDR1 is WSHSY, CDR2 SAAADI, per germline. The CDR3 is made up of 13 amino acids. With V trimmed by 6 bases and J by 5 bases, 1 base remained unmatched. The CDR3 coding sequence is TGCGCCAGCAGACAGGGGGCGACCGGGGAGCTGTTTTTT. Amino acid sequence: CASRQGATGELFF.

CDR3 sequence: CASSPGQGYEQYF. CDR3 nucleotides: TGTGCCAGCAGCCCGGGACAGGGGTACGAGCAGTACTTC. The chain is built from TRBV11-2 and TRBJ2-7; the match to TRBD1 covers 10 bases. This CDR3 spans 13 amino acids. Germline values: CDR1 SGHAT, CDR2 FQNNGV. J lost 4 bases, V lost 5 bases, and 2 bases had no gene match.

J is TRBJ1-6 and V is TRBV4-3; 9 bases fit TRBD1. This CDR3 has 16 amino acids. Germline V gene lookup returns CDR1 LGHNA and CDR2 YSLEER. J gave up 8 bases and V 0 bases, and 5 bases lay outside the gene matches. For the CDR3, the DNA is TGCGCCAGCAGCCAAGATACAACAGGGGGCCATTCACCCCTCCACTTT. Its translation is CASSQDTTGGHSPLHF.

The chain combines TRBV5-1 with TRBJ1-4; 8 nucleotides align to TRBD1. The CDR3 has 14 residues. Losses at the gene ends were 2 bases for V and 5 bases for J; bases not matched to a gene: 2. Germline assignment: CDR1 SGHRS and CDR2 YFSETQ. Here the CDR3 reads CASSLGQGNEKLFF. CDR3 sequence (DNA): TGCGCCAGCAGCTTAGGACAGGGAAATGAAAAACTGTTTTTT.

This sequence joins TRBV4-2 and TRBJ1-5; 7 positions match TRBD1. The germline gives CDR1 LGHNA, CDR2 YNFKEQ. The CDR3 consists of 14 residues. Losses at the gene ends were 4 bases for V and 3 bases for J; bases not matched to a gene: 3. DNA for the CDR3: TGTGCCAGCAGCCGAGACAGGGACAATCAGCCCCAGCATTTT. Protein: CASSRDRDNQPQHF.

This chain uses TRBV5-1 with TRBJ2-3; 9 bases fit TRBD1. Unmatched junction bases numbered 8, after V lost 6 bases and J lost 3 bases. This CDR3 spans 15 amino acids. Germline CDR1 reads SGHRS; CDR2 reads YFSETQ. CDR3 residues: CASIMTGGATDTQYF. Here the CDR3 DNA reads TGCGCCAGCATAATGACAGGGGGAGCAACAGATACGCAGTATTTT.

The rearrangement joins TRBV9 to TRBJ2-7, with D maybe TRBD2 (5 bases). V lost 9 bases and J lost 4, with 38 bases in between. The germline V gene has CDR1 SGDLS and CDR2 YYNGEE. The CDR3 runs 20 residues. The CDR3 sequence: CATVTSGNYTRPPRTYEQYF. As DNA, the CDR3 is TGTGCCACAGTGACAAGTGGAAATTATACCAGGCCCCCGCGGACTTACGAGCAGTACTTC.

The chain links TRBV9 to TRBJ2-5, with a weak D call TRBD2 (5 bases). V gave up 0 bases and J gave up 11 bases, with 20 bases separating them. The CDR3 is made up of 15 amino acids. The germline V gene encodes CDR1 SGDLS and CDR2 YYNGEE. CDR3 amino acids: CASSVAAISNGEQYF. The CDR3, as DNA: TGTGCCAGCAGCGTAGCTGCAATATCGAATGGGGAGCAGTACTTC.

The count of this clone is one. The chain is built from TRBV5-1 and TRBJ1-1; a possible D gene is TRBD1 (5 bases). The length of the CDR3 is 14 residues. Germline CDR1 SGHRS, CDR2 YFSETQ. V was cut by 4 bases and J by 5 bases, with 15 bases left in between. CDR3: CASSPGGDPTEAFF. CDR3 nucleotide sequence: TGCGCCAGCAGCCCAGGAGGGGACCCGACTGAAGCTTTCTTT.

On this clone itself: The identical CDR3 is also encoded by other nucleotide sequences in the sample. The genes are TRBV7-9 and TRBJ1-4, with 9 positions matching TRBD1. J gave up 0 bases and V 2 bases, and 1 base lay outside the gene matches. CDR3 length: 16 amino acids. Germline loops: CDR1 SEHNR, CDR2 FQNEAQ (reference sequence). The CDR3 DNA reads as TGTGCCAGCAGCTTAAGACAGGGGGCAACTAATGAAAAACTGTTTTTT. Translated, it gives CASSLRQGATNEKLFF. Full variable domain (rest looked up from reference TRBV7-9 and TRBJ1-4): DTGVSQNPRHKITKRGQNVTFRCDPISEHNRLYWYRQTLGQGPEFLTYFQNEAQLEKSRLLSDRFSAERPKGSFSTLEIQRTEQGDSAMYLCASSLRQGATNEKLFFGSGTQLSVL.

The chain uses TRBV2 and TRBJ2-7; D call uncertain. CDR1 is SNHLY, CDR2 FYNNEI, per germline. V shed 4 bases and J shed 5 bases, with 18 bases lying between them. The CDR3 spans 15 residues. CDR3 in amino acids: CASSGLLSRTNEQYF. In nucleotides, the CDR3 is TGTGCCAGCAGTGGACTGCTAAGCCGCACCAACGAGCAGTACTTC. The full variable domain, completed using reference TRBV2 and TRBJ2-7, is EPEVTQTPSHQVTQMGQEVILRCVPISNHLYFYWYRQILGQKVEFLVSFYNNEISEKSEIFDDQFSVERPDGSNFTLKIRSTKLEDSAMYFCASSGLLSRTNEQYFGPGTRLTVT.

This clone was found a few times. Other nucleotide sequences from this sample produce the same CDR3. The chain uses TRBV2 and TRBJ1-5; D might be TRBD1 (5 bases). Germline assignment: CDR1 SNHLY and CDR2 FYNNEI. V lost 0 bases to trimming and J lost 6 bases, with 12 bases between them. The CDR3 has 15 residues. The CDR3 region is CASSEARGAGQPQHF. CDR3 DNA sequence: TGTGCCAGCAGTGAAGCAAGGGGCGCCGGTCAGCCCCAGCATTTT.

This clone has more than one count but fewer than ten. The V gene is TRBV27, the J gene TRBJ2-7; a possible D gene is TRBD2 (6 bases). The germline V gene encodes CDR1 MNHEY and CDR2 SMNVEV (reference sequence). The CDR3 runs to 12 residues. V lost 4 bases, J lost 6 bases, and 10 bases lay in between. The CDR3 DNA sequence: TGTGCCAGCAGTTCGGGACTGCTCGAGCAGTACTTC. It specifies CASSSGLLEQYF.

This clone was found a few times. The chain uses TRBV10-3 and TRBJ1-5; D unresolved. Germline CDR1 reads ENHRY; CDR2 reads SYGVKD. The CDR3 runs to 15 residues. V lost 3 bases and J lost 6, with 15 bases in between. The CDR3 is CAISDSGGVGQPQHF. The CDR3 DNA reads as TGTGCCATCAGTGACTCCGGCGGGGTCGGTCAGCCCCAGCATTTT.